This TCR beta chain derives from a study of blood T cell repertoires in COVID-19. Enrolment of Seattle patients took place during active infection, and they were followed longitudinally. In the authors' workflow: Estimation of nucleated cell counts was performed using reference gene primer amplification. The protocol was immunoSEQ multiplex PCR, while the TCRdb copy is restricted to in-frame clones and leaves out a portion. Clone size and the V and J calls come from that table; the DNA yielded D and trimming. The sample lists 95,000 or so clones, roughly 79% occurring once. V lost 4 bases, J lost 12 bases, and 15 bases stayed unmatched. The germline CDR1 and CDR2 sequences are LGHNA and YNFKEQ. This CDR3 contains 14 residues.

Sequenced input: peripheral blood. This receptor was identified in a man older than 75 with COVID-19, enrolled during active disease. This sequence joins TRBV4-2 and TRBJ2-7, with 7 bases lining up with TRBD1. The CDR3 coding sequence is TGTGCCAGCAGCCGAGACGGACAGGAAACGCCACGGTACTTC. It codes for CASSRDGQETPRYF.